The 29 T cell receptor beta chains in this list originate from one sample, sequenced in a study of blood T cell repertoires in COVID-19. Here immunoSEQ multiplex PCR was the method, and the copy in TCRdb shows in-frame clones only, minus some. The sample includes roughly 200,000 clones, about nine tenths seen only once; the top ten take 3.5% to 5%. Sample: peripheral blood. All receptors derive from a woman aged 25 to 45 with acute or convalescent COVID-19.

This chain joins TRBV7-9 and TRBJ2-2; 7 bases are shared with TRBD2. The CDR3 covers 16 residues. The trim removed 6 bases at V and 1 base at J, leaving 8 bases unmatched. Looked up from germline, CDR1 is SEHNR and CDR2 is FQNEAQ (reference sequence). The CDR3 nucleotides are TGTGCCAGCAGGTCTACGGGAGGCAAGAACACCGGGGAGCTGTTTTTT. Its translation is CASRSTGGKNTGELFF. Based on the CDR3 plus reference TRBV7-9 and TRBJ2-2, the full variable domain is DTGVSQNPRHKITKRGQNVTFRCDPISEHNRLYWYRQTLGQGPEFLTYFQNEAQLEKSRLLSDRFSAERPKGSFSTLEIQRTEQGDSAMYLCASRSTGGKNTGELFFGEGSRLTVL.

The genes are TRBV5-6 and TRBJ1-6; possibly TRBD1 for D (6 bases). Germline V gene lookup returns CDR1 SGHDT and CDR2 YYEEEE. V gave up 2 bases and J gave up 6 bases, with 15 bases separating them. The CDR3 sequence is 16 residues long. In DNA, the CDR3 is TGTGCCAGCAGCTTCGGGTACAGGGACCTTAATTCACCCCTCCACTTT. The encoded protein is CASSFGYRDLNSPLHF.

This chain connects TRBV19 to TRBJ2-1; D may be TRBD2 (6 bases). Germline CDR1 reads LNHDA; CDR2 reads SQIVND (reference sequence). CDR3 length: 14 amino acids. The V and J ends lost 6 bases and 0 bases respectively, with 9 bases between them. CDR3 residues: CASRGGLSYNEQFF. CDR3 nucleotide sequence: TGTGCCAGTAGAGGAGGGCTCTCCTACAATGAGCAGTTCTTC.

A single count supports this clone. The chain combines TRBV3-1 (or the pseudogene TRBV3-2) with TRBJ2-3; D unclear. Trimming pared 4 bases from V and 1 base from J, leaving 9 bases between. Germline CDR1 is LGHDT and CDR2 is YNNKEL (reference sequence). CDR3 length: 14 residues. CDR3 in amino acids: CASSLAYRTDTQYF. The CDR3 nucleotides are TGTGCCAGCAGCCTGGCTTATCGCACAGATACGCAGTATTTT.

The chain joins TRBV5-1 to TRBJ2-5, with TRBD2 matching 8 bases. The germline gives CDR1 SGHRS, CDR2 YFSETQ. V shed 4 bases, J shed 5 bases, and the junction held 13 bases outside the gene matches. CDR3 length: 16 amino acids. In DNA form, the CDR3 reads TGCGCCAGCAGCCCTACTACTAGCGGAGATGGGGAGACCCAGTACTTC. It encodes CASSPTTSGDGETQYF.

A few counts support this clone. The CDR3 DNA reads as TGTGCCAGCTCAGCCGCAGGGGCCCTTTACGAGCAGTACTTC. It translates to CASSAAGALYEQYF. The rearrangement joins TRBV18 to TRBJ2-7; D is perhaps TRBD1 (6 bases). V lost 5 bases and J lost 4, with 15 bases in between. The CDR3 runs 14 residues. Germline CDR1 reads KGHSH; CDR2 reads LQKENI.

The CDR3 coding sequence is TGCAGCGTGAAACTAGAAAACACCGGGGAGCTGTTTTTT. Protein sequence: CSVKLENTGELFF. The chain recombines TRBV29-1 with TRBJ2-2; a weak D match, TRBD2 (5 bases). Germline V gene lookup returns CDR1 SQVTM and CDR2 ANQGSEA. The V and J ends lost 6 bases and 2 bases respectively, with 10 bases between them. This CDR3 region has 13 residues.

This rearrangement joins TRBV28 to TRBJ1-5; no definite D call. CDR1 is MDHEN and CDR2 is SYDVKM in the germline V gene. The V gene lost 7 bases and the J gene lost 11 bases, with 18 bases spanning the gap. The CDR3 runs 13 residues. The DNA for the CDR3 is TGTGCCAGCATCGGTCAAATTAAAACCGCCCAGCATTTT. Its protein is CASIGQIKTAQHF.

Only a few counts were recorded for this clone. This sequence joins TRBV21-1 and TRBJ2-2; no check of the table's D call, TRBD2, against the DNA was made. TRBV21-1 is termed a pseudogene. The CDR3 covers 13 residues. For the CDR3, the DNA is TGTGCCAGCAGCAAAGGGAGGACCGGGGAGCTGTTTTTT. This translates into CASSKGRTGELFF.

The V and J genes are TRBV28 and TRBJ2-7; 8 bases fit TRBD1. The CDR3 is 14 residues long. Germline V gene sequence: CDR1 MDHEN, CDR2 SYDVKM. The ends lost 6 bases at V and 3 bases at J; junction bases unmatched: 7. CDR3 sequence reads: CASREQGGLYEQYF. CDR3 DNA sequence: TGTGCCAGCAGGGAACAGGGGGGCCTCTACGAGCAGTACTTC.

The chain joins TRBV4-2 to TRBJ1-5, with a possible D match to TRBD1 (5 bases). The germline V gene has CDR1 LGHNA and CDR2 YNFKEQ. The V end was cut by 1 base, the J end by 7 bases, with 11 bases between. The CDR3 is made up of 14 amino acids. CDR3 in amino acids: CASSQAPGAQPQHF. Written as DNA, the CDR3 is TGTGCCAGCAGCCAAGCTCCTGGGGCCCAGCCCCAGCATTTT.

This chain joins TRBV25-1 and TRBJ2-3; tentatively, D is TRBD1 (5 bases). This CDR3 has 13 amino acids. Germline assignment: CDR1 MGHDK and CDR2 SYGVNS. Trimming took 6 bases from V and 3 from J, leaving 10 bases between them. The CDR3 is CASRTDITDTQYF. CDR3 bases: TGTGCCAGCAGGACAGACATAACAGATACGCAGTATTTT.

As for this clone: In the same sample, other DNA sequences code for this CDR3. The chain combines TRBV5-5 with TRBJ2-7; 7 bases match TRBD2. The CDR3 is 12 amino acids. V dropped 5 bases and J dropped 4; count of bases not matched to a gene: 3. Germline CDR1 reads SGHKS; CDR2 reads YYEKEE (reference sequence). The CDR3 sequence: CASSLGGYEQYF. The CDR3 DNA reads TGTGCCAGCAGTCTGGGAGGGTACGAGCAGTACTTC.

The chain joins TRBV5-4 to TRBJ1-2; no firm D call. V lost 1 base and J 0 bases, leaving 4 bases between the germline ends. Germline-derived CDR1 and CDR2 are SGHNT and YYREEE (reference sequence). The CDR3 extends over 13 amino acids. CDR3 sequence (DNA): TGTGCCAGCAGCTTGCCGGCTAACTATGGCTACACCTTC. It translates to CASSLPANYGYTF.

The chain links TRBV6-5 to TRBJ1-6; no definite D call. CDR1 MNHEY and CDR2 SVGAGI come from the germline V gene. Trimming removed 8 bases at V and 6 bases at J, with 8 bases between. CDR3 length: 12 residues. The CDR3 here is CASRAGNSPLHF. The CDR3 coding sequence is TGTGCCAGCCGGGCGGGTAATTCACCCCTCCACTTT.

In its sample, this clone was seen once. The germline gene is not matched at one end of the junction; a read error may be the cause. The rearrangement links TRBV5-1 to TRBJ2-2, with 9 nucleotides matching TRBD2. Germline V lookup: CDR1 SGHRS, CDR2 YFSETQ. The CDR3 loop spans 16 amino acids. The DNA of the CDR3 is TGCGCCAGCGGCGGCACCGGGACTAGCCGGAAGGTGGAGTTGTTTTTT. Translating gives CASGGTGTSRKVELFF.

The chain couples TRBV6-5 to TRBJ1-2; no clear D. The CDR3 spans 12 residues. Germline CDR1 and CDR2: MNHEY and SVGAGI. V shed 7 bases and J shed 4 bases, with 10 bases lying between them. This CDR3 is CASTVFSYGYTF. The CDR3 bases are TGTGCCAGCACGGTTTTTAGCTATGGCTACACCTTC.

The V call is TRBV5-1, the J call TRBJ2-5; D gene ambiguous. V was trimmed by 1 base and J by 1 base, leaving 8 bases between them. The CDR3 length is 14 residues. From germline, CDR1 is SGHRS and CDR2 YFSETQ. The CDR3 spells CASSLFTAQETQYF. The CDR3 DNA sequence: TGCGCCAGCAGCTTGTTCACAGCCCAAGAGACCCAGTACTTC.

The chain recombines TRBV30 with TRBJ1-4; 8 bases map to TRBD1. Germline assignment: CDR1 GTSNPN and CDR2 SVGIG (reference sequence). This CDR3 is built from 14 residues. The J segment lost 11 bases and the V segment lost 5 bases, leaving 13 bases of the junction unmatched. For the CDR3, the DNA is TGTGCCTGGGGAGGGCCGTTACAGGGGGAGAAACTGTTTTTT. Protein product: CAWGGPLQGEKLFF.

V usage is TRBV20-1 and J usage is TRBJ1-5; 9 nucleotides line up with TRBD1. CDR3 length equals 14 residues. CDR1 and CDR2 (germline): DFQATT, SNEGSKA (reference sequence). Losses at the gene ends were 3 bases for V and 5 bases for J; bases not matched to a gene: 5. CDR3 DNA: TGCAGTGCTAGTACGGGACAGGGACATCAGCCCCAGCATTTT. The encoded protein is CSASTGQGHQPQHF.

The chain combines TRBV2 with TRBJ1-5; D ambiguous. The V end was cut by 5 bases, the J end by 4 bases, with 9 bases between. The CDR3 consists of 13 residues. Germline-derived CDR1 and CDR2 are SNHLY and FYNNEI. CDR3 amino acids: CASSLKLNQPQHF. In nucleotides, the CDR3 is TGTGCCAGCAGTCTCAAACTGAATCAGCCCCAGCATTTT.

This clone was counted between two and nine times. The chain combines TRBV30 with TRBJ2-2; 10 bases line up with TRBD2. This CDR3 is built from 16 residues. J gave up 4 bases and V 3 bases, and 8 bases lay outside the gene matches. CDR1 and CDR2 from the germline V gene are GTSNPN and SVGIG (reference sequence). The CDR3: CAWSGLAGASTGELFF. The DNA for the CDR3 is TGTGCCTGGAGCGGGCTAGCGGGAGCGTCCACCGGGGAGCTGTTTTTT.

V and J are TRBV9 and TRBJ2-2; 12 bases map to TRBD2. V was pared by 3 bases and J by 5 bases, with 11 bases of the junction left unmatched. The CDR3 runs 18 residues. Looked up from germline, CDR1 is SGDLS and CDR2 is YYNGEE. The CDR3 DNA reads TGTGCCAGCAGCGCCAGACTAGCGGGAGTGATTGGAACCGGGGAGCTGTTTTTT. Protein product: CASSARLAGVIGTGELFF.

V usage is TRBV6-5 and J usage is TRBJ2-5; 7 nucleotides match TRBD1. Germline values: CDR1 MNHEY, CDR2 SVGAGI. The CDR3 covers 13 residues. V shed 6 bases and J 4 bases; nucleotides not matched to a gene: 5. CDR3 in amino acids: CASRRQGVETQYF. CDR3 DNA: TGTGCCAGCAGAAGACAGGGTGTAGAGACCCAGTACTTC.

CDR3 sequence: CASSLVYRGRYNEQFF. The CDR3 DNA reads TGCGCCAGCAGCTTGGTTTATCGGGGGAGGTACAATGAGCAGTTCTTC. The chain has TRBV5-1 and TRBJ2-1, with TRBD2 as a possible D gene (6 bases). V was cut by 0 bases and J by 4 bases, with 14 bases left in between. The CDR3 loop spans 16 amino acids. Germline values: CDR1 SGHRS, CDR2 YFSETQ.

The chain employs TRBV7-9 and TRBJ2-2; TRBD2 agrees at 11 bases. The CDR3 runs 18 residues. The V gene end was trimmed by 5 bases and the J gene end by 0 bases; junction bases not matched to a gene: 8. The germline gives CDR1 SEHNR, CDR2 FQNEAQ (reference sequence). The DNA of the CDR3 is TGTGCCAGCAGCGAACCGGGACTAGCGGAGGCGAACACCGGGGAGCTGTTTTTT. It specifies CASSEPGLAEANTGELFF.

This clone was recorded once. The chain recombines TRBV4-1 with TRBJ2-5; a possible D gene is TRBD2 (5 bases). From germline, CDR1 is MGHRA and CDR2 YSYEKL. This CDR3 is built from 13 residues. V dropped 1 base and J dropped 6 bases, with 9 bases sitting between them. The CDR3 bases are TGCGCCAGCAGCCAAGTTGGGAGTCAGACCCAGTACTTC. Its protein is CASSQVGSQTQYF.

The V and J genes are TRBV7-2 and TRBJ2-5; D ambiguous. This CDR3 is 14 amino acids long. In germline, CDR1 is SGHTA, CDR2 FQGNSA. V was pared by 3 bases and J by 7 bases, with 15 bases between. The CDR3 region is CASSFAGPKGTQYF. The CDR3 coding sequence is TGTGCCAGCAGCTTTGCAGGTCCGAAAGGGACCCAGTACTTC.

The chain uses TRBV3-1 (or the pseudogene TRBV3-2) and TRBJ2-5; D is perhaps TRBD1 (5 bases). The CDR3 has 15 residues. Germline V gives CDR1 LGHDT, CDR2 YNNKEL (reference sequence). V was shortened by 1 base and J by 5 bases, with 14 bases between the two germline ends. CDR3 nucleotide sequence: TGTGCCAGCAGCCAAGCTTTCACAGGTCAGGAGACCCAGTACTTC. Its translation is CASSQAFTGQETQYF.